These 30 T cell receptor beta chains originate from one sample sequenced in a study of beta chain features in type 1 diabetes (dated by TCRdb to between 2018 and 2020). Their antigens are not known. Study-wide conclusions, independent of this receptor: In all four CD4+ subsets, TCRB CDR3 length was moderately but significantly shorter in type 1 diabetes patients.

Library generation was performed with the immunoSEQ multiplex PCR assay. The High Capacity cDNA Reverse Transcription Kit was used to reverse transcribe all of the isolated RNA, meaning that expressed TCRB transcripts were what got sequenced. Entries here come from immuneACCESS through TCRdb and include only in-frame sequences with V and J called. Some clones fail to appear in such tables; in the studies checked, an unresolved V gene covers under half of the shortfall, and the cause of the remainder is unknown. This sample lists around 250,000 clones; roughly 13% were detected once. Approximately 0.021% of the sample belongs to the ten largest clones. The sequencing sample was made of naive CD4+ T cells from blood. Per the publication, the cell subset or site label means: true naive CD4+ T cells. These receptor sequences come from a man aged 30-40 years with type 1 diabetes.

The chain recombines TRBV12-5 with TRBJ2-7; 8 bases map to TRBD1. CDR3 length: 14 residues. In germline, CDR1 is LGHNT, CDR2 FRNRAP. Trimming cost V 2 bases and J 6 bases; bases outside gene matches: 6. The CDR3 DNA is TGTGCTAGTGGTTTGCGGACAGGGATAGGCGAGCAGTACTTC. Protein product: CASGLRTGIGEQYF.

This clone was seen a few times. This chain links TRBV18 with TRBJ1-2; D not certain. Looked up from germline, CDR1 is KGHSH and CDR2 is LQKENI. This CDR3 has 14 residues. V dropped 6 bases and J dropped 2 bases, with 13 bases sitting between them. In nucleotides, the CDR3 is TGTGCCAGCTCGCCCTCCGGCGGAAACTATGGCTACACCTTC. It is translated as CASSPSGGNYGYTF.

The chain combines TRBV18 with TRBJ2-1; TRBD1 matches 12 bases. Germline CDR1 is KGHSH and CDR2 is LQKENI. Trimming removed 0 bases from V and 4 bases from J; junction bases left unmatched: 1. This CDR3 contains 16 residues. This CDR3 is CASSPPGQGAYNEQFF. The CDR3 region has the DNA TGTGCCAGCTCACCACCGGGACAGGGGGCTTACAATGAGCAGTTCTTC.

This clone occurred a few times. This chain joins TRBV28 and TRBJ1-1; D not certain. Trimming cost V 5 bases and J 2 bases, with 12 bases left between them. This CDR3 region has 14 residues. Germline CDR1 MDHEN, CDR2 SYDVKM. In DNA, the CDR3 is TGTGCCAGCAGTGCCGCCCGACTTAACACTGAAGCTTTCTTT. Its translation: CASSAARLNTEAFF. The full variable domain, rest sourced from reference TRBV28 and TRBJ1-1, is DVKVTQSSRYLVKRTGEKVFLECVQDMDHENMFWYRQDPGLGLRLIYFSYDVKMKEKGDIPEGYSVSREKKERFSLILESASTNQTSMYLCASSAARLNTEAFFGQGTRLTVV.

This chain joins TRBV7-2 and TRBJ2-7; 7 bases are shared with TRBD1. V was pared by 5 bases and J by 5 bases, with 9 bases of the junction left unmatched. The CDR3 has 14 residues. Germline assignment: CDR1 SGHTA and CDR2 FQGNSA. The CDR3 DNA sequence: TGTGCCAGCAGCCCACGACAGGGAGCACACGAGCAGTACTTC. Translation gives CASSPRQGAHEQYF.

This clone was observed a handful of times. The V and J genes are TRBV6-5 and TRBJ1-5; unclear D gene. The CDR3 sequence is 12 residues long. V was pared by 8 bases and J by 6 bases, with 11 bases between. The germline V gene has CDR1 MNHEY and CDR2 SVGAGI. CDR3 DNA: TGTGCCAGCCAAACAGCAGGTCAGCCCCAGCATTTT. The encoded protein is CASQTAGQPQHF.

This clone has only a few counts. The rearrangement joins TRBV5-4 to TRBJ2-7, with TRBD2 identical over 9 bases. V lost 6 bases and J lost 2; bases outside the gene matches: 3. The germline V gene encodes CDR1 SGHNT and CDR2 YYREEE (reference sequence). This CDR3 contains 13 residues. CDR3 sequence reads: CASTLAGAYEQYF. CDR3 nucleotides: TGTGCCAGCACCTTAGCGGGAGCCTACGAGCAGTACTTC. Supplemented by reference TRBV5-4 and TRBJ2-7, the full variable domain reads ETGVTQSPTHLIKTRGQQVTLRCSSQSGHNTVSWYQQALGQGPQFIFQYYREEENGRGNFPPRFSGLQFPNYSSELNVNALELDDSALYLCASTLAGAYEQYFGPGTRLTVT.

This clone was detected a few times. The CDR3 DNA reads as TGTGCCAGCGGACAGGGGGGGACCTACGAGCAGTACTTC. It specifies CASGQGGTYEQYF. The chain carries TRBV2 and TRBJ2-7, with 10 bases lining up with TRBD1. CDR3 length: 13 amino acids. V dropped 8 bases and J dropped 2; count of bases not matched to a gene: 3. Germline V lookup: CDR1 SNHLY, CDR2 FYNNEI.

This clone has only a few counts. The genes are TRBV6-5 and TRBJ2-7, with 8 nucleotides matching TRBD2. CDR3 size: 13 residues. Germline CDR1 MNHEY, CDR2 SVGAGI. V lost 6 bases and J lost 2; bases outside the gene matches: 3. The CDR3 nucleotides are TGTGCCAGCAGCCAACTAGCGGCCTACGAGCAGTACTTC. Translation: CASSQLAAYEQYF.

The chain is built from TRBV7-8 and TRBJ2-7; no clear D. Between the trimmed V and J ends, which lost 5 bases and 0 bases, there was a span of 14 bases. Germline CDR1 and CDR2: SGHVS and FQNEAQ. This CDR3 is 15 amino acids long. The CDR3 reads CASSLTQAPSYEQYF. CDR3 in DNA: TGTGCCAGCAGCCTGACCCAGGCGCCCTCCTACGAGCAGTACTTC.

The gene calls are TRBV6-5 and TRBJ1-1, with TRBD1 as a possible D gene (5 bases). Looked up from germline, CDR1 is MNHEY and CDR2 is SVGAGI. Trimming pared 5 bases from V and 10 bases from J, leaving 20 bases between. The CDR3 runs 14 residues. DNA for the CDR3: TGTGCCAGCAGTAATCGGGACCCGGGACTTCGAGCTTTCTTT. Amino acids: CASSNRDPGLRAFF.

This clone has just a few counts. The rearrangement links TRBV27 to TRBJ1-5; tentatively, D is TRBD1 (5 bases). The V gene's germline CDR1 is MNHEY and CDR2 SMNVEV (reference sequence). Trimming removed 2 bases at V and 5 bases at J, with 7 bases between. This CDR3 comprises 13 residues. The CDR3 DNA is TGTGCCAGCAGTTTACAAGGGGATCAGCCCCAGCATTTT. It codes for CASSLQGDQPQHF.

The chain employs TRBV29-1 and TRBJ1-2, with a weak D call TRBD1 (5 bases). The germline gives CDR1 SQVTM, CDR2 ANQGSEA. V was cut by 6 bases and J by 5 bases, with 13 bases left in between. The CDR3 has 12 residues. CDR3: CSVELGLYGYTF. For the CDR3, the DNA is TGCAGCGTGGAGCTGGGACTTTATGGCTACACCTTC.

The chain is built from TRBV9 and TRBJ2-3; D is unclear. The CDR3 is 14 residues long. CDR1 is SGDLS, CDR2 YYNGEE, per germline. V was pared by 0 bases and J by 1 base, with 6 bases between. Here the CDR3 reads CASSVGSRTDTQYF. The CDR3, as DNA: TGTGCCAGCAGCGTAGGTAGCCGCACAGATACGCAGTATTTT.

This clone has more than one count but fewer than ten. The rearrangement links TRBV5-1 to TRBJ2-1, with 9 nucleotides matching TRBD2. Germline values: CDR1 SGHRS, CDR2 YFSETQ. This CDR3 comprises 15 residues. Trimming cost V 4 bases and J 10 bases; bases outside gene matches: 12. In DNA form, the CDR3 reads TGCGCCAGCAGCCGTGGAGCGGGGGGCGCCGGCGAGCAGTTCTTC. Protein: CASSRGAGGAGEQFF.

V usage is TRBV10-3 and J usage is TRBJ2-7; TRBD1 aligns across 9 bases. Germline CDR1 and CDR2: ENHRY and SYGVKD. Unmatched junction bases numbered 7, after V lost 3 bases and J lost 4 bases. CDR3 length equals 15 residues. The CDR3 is CAISDAGQGIYEQYF. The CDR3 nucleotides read TGTGCCATCAGTGACGCCGGACAGGGGATTTACGAGCAGTACTTC.

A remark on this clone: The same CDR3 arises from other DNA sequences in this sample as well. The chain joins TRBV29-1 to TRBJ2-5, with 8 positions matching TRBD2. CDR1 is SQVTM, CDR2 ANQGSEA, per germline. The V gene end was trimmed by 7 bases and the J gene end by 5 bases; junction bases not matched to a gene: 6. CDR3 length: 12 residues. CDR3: CSGRGGGETQYF. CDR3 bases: TGCAGCGGCCGGGGGGGCGGTGAGACCCAGTACTTC.

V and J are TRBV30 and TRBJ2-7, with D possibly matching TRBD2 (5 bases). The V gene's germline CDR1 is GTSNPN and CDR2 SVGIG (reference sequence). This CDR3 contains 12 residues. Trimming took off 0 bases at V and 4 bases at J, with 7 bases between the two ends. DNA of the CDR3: TGTGCCTGGAGTGTACGGGGATACGAGCAGTACTTC. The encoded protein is CAWSVRGYEQYF.

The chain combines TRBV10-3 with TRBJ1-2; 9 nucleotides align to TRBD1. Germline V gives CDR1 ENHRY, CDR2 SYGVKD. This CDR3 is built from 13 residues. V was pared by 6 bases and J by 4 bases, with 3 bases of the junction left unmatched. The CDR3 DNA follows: TGTGCCATCAGCGAGGGACAGGGCTATGGCTACACCTTC. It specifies CAISEGQGYGYTF.

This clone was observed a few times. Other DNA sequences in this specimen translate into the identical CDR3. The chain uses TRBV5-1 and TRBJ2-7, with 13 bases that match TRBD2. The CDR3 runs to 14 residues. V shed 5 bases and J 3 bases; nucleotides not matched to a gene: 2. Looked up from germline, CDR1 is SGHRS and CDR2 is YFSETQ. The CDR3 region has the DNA TGCGCCAGCAGTCGGACTAGCGGGAGCTACGAGCAGTACTTC. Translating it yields CASSRTSGSYEQYF. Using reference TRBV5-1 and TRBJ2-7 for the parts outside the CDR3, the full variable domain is KAGVTQTPRYLIKTRGQQVTLSCSPISGHRSVSWYQQTPGQGLQFLFEYFSETQRNKGNFPGRFSGRQFSNSRSEMNVSTLELGDSALYLCASSRTSGSYEQYFGPGTRLTVT.

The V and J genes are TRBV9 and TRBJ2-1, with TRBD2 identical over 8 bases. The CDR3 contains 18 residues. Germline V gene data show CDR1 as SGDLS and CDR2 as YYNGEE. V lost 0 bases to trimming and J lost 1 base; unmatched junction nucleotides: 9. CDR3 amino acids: CASSVAQAIAGSYNEQFF. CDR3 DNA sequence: TGTGCCAGCAGCGTAGCCCAGGCGATAGCGGGGTCCTACAATGAGCAGTTCTTC.

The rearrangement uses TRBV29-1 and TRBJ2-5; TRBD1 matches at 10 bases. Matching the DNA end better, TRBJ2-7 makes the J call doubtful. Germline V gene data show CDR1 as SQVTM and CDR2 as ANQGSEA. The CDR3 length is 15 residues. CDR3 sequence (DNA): TGCAGCGTTGAAGGGGACAGGGGCCCGCCCTACGAGCAGTACTTC. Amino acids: CSVEGDRGPPYEQYF.

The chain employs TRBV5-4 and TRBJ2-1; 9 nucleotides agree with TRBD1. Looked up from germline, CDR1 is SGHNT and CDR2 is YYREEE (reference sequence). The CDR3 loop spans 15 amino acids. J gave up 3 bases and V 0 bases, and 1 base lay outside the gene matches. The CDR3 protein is CASSLDRGLYNEQFF. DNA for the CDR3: TGTGCCAGCAGCTTGGACAGGGGGCTCTACAATGAGCAGTTCTTC.

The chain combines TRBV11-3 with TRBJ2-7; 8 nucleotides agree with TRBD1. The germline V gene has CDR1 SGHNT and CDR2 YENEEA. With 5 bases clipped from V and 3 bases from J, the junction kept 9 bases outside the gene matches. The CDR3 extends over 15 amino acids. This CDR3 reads CASSGTDRAVYEQYF. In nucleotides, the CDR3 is TGTGCCAGCAGCGGAACGGACAGGGCGGTCTACGAGCAGTACTTC.

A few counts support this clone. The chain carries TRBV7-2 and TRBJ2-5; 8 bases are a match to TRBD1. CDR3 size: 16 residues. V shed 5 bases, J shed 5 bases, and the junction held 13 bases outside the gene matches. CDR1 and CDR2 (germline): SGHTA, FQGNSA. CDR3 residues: CASSPTSGGETETQYF. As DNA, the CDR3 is TGTGCCAGCAGCCCAACCTCAGGGGGCGAGACGGAGACCCAGTACTTC.

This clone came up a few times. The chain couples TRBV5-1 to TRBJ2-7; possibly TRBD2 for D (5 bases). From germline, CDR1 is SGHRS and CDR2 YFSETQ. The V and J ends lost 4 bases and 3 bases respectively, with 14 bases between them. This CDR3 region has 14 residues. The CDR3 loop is CASSLTSTFYEQYF. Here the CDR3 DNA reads TGCGCCAGCAGCCTTACTAGTACGTTCTACGAGCAGTACTTC.

In DNA form, the CDR3 reads TGTGCCAGCAGCTTAGACTGGCGGGGGACGGCCCAGTACTTC. Translated: CASSLDWRGTAQYF. The chain carries TRBV11-2 and TRBJ2-5; 7 nucleotides agree with TRBD2. The CDR3 runs to 14 residues. J was trimmed by 9 bases and V by 0 bases; bases with no gene match: 7. Germline lookup yields CDR1 SGHAT and CDR2 FQNNGV.

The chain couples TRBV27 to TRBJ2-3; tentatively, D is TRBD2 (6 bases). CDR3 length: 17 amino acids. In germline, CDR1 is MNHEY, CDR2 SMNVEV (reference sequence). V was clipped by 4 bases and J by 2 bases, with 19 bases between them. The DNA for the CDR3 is TGTGCCAGCAGTTCCACCCAAGGTGGACTAACCACAGATACGCAGTATTTT. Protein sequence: CASSSTQGGLTTDTQYF.

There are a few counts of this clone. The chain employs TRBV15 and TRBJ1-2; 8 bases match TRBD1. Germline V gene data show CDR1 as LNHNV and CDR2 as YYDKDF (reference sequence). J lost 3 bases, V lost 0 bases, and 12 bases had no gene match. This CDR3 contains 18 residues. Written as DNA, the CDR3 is TGTGCCACCAGCAGAGAATCGTTGACAGGGGCGAAATACTATGGCTACACCTTC. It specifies CATSRESLTGAKYYGYTF.

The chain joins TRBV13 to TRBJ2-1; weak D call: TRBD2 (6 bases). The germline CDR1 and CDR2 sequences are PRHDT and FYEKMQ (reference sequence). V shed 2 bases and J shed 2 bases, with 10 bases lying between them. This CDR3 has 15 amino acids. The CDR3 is CASSLRAGTYNEQFF. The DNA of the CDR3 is TGTGCCAGCAGCTTAAGGGCGGGGACCTACAATGAGCAGTTCTTC.